These 20 T cell receptor beta chains were all obtained from the same sample, sequenced in a study of Tregs in tolerant kidney transplant recipients. Some clones are missing from TCRdb's copy, which holds only in-frame ones; the method was immunoSEQ multiplex PCR. This repertoire shows around 230,000 clones, approximately 83% found once; its top ten account for around 0.64%. Sample: CD4+ T cells from blood. The receptors shown here come from a human donor in good health.

The V and J genes are TRBV19 and TRBJ1-2; TRBD1 matches 7 bases. The CDR3 consists of 15 residues. Trimming at V came to 2 bases and at J to 3 bases, leaving 6 bases not matched to a gene. In germline, CDR1 is LNHDA, CDR2 SQIVND (reference sequence). CDR3 sequence: CASSIMSTGHYGYTF. The DNA of the CDR3 is TGTGCCAGTAGTATAATGTCGACAGGGCACTATGGCTACACCTTC.

This chain uses TRBV5-6 with TRBJ2-5, with D maybe TRBD2 (6 bases). The germline V gene encodes CDR1 SGHDT and CDR2 YYEEEE. The CDR3 totals 13 residues. The ends were cut back, 4 bases at V and 5 bases at J, with 12 bases in the middle. In DNA form, the CDR3 reads TGTGCCAGCAGCATACTGCGGGGCGAGACCCAGTACTTC. This gives the protein CASSILRGETQYF.

V usage is TRBV18 and J usage is TRBJ2-6; D might be TRBD2 (5 bases). CDR3 size: 18 residues. Germline V gene sequence: CDR1 KGHSH, CDR2 LQKENI. Trimming took off 2 bases at V and 3 bases at J, with 17 bases between the two ends. CDR3 in amino acids: CASSPIISSGGGANVLTF. CDR3 DNA sequence: TGTGCCAGCTCACCAATAATAAGCAGCGGAGGTGGGGCCAACGTCCTGACTTTC.

This clone was observed a single time. The rearrangement links TRBV29-1 to TRBJ1-4; a possible D gene is TRBD1 (6 bases). The CDR3 runs to 13 residues. Germline loops: CDR1 SQVTM, CDR2 ANQGSEA. Trimming took off 7 bases at V and 7 bases at J, with 16 bases between the two ends. CDR3 region: CSGNRAGGEKLFF. As DNA, the CDR3 is TGCAGCGGGAACAGGGCGGGGGGTGAAAAACTGTTTTTT.

V is TRBV11-2 and J is TRBJ2-4; D may be TRBD1 or TRBD2 (5 bases each). This CDR3 comprises 16 residues. The V gene lost 5 bases and the J gene lost 1 base, with 15 bases spanning the gap. The germline gives CDR1 SGHAT, CDR2 FQNNGV. CDR3 DNA: TGTGCCAGCAGCCATCAATTCCGGGGCGCCAAAAACATTCAGTACTTC. Amino acid sequence: CASSHQFRGAKNIQYF.

In this sample, this clone turned up a few times. The chain recombines TRBV27 with TRBJ1-2, with D possibly TRBD1 on 5 matching bases. With 3 bases removed from V and 5 bases from J, the gap between germline ends came to 13 bases. This CDR3 has 14 residues. Per the germline V gene, CDR1 is MNHEY and CDR2 is SMNVEV (reference sequence). This CDR3 is CASSFPGTVYGYTF. In DNA form, the CDR3 reads TGTGCCAGCAGTTTCCCCGGGACGGTTTATGGCTACACCTTC.

This clone was seen once. This sequence joins TRBV4-1 and TRBJ1-6; D gene ambiguous. Per germline, CDR1 MGHRA and CDR2 YSYEKL. V shed 6 bases and J shed 7 bases, with 19 bases lying between them. The CDR3 totals 16 residues. CDR3 sequence (DNA): TGCGCCAGCAGTCTAAGACCGCTGCAACTGAATTCACCCCTCCACTTT. Its translation: CASSLRPLQLNSPLHF.

The chain employs TRBV7-9 and TRBJ2-7, with 9 bases matching TRBD1. Trimming took 4 bases from V and 1 from J; bases not matched to a gene: 2. This CDR3 region has 14 residues. Germline lookup yields CDR1 SEHNR and CDR2 FQNEAQ (reference sequence). The CDR3 loop is CASSSGTGSYEQYF. For the CDR3, the DNA is TGTGCCAGCAGCTCCGGGACAGGGTCCTACGAGCAGTACTTC.

The chain uses TRBV7-9 and TRBJ1-6; D might be TRBD1 (5 bases). CDR1 SEHNR and CDR2 FQNEAQ come from the germline V gene (reference sequence). Trimming stripped 2 bases from V and 6 bases from J, with 11 bases between. CDR3 length: 15 amino acids. CDR3 residues: CASSLNGHPNSPLHF. The CDR3 DNA sequence: TGTGCCAGCAGCTTAAATGGACATCCTAATTCACCCCTCCACTTT.

The V and J genes are TRBV4-2 and TRBJ2-7; no firm D call. The CDR3 is 15 amino acids. The germline V gene encodes CDR1 LGHNA and CDR2 YNFKEQ. Deletions cut 1 base from V and 0 bases from J, with 10 bases between. The CDR3 protein is CASSQGPGLSYEQYF. CDR3 coding DNA: TGTGCCAGCAGCCAAGGGCCGGGCCTCTCCTACGAGCAGTACTTC.

The genes are TRBV25-1 and TRBJ1-1; TRBD1 aligns across 9 bases. Germline V gives CDR1 MGHDK, CDR2 SYGVNS. J was trimmed by 5 bases and V by 3 bases; bases with no gene match: 4. CDR3 length: 14 residues. The CDR3 reads CASSEGGQGTEAFF. The DNA for the CDR3 is TGTGCCAGCAGTGAGGGTGGACAGGGGACTGAAGCTTTCTTT.

V usage is TRBV19 and J usage is TRBJ1-2, with D maybe TRBD1 (5 bases). The germline CDR1 and CDR2 sequences are LNHDA and SQIVND (reference sequence). V lost 5 bases and J 2 bases, leaving 15 bases between the germline ends. The CDR3 spans 15 residues. The CDR3 region is CASSSAGTLNYGYTF. The CDR3 region has the DNA TGTGCCAGTAGTTCTGCCGGGACCCTAAACTATGGCTACACCTTC. Together with reference TRBV19 and TRBJ1-2, the CDR3 gives the full variable domain: DGGITQSPKYLFRKEGQNVTLSCEQNLNHDAMYWYRQDPGQGLRLIYYSQIVNDFQKGDIAEGYSVSREKKESFPLTVTSAQKNPTAFYLCASSSAGTLNYGYTFGSGTRLTVV.

The chain carries TRBV7-9 and TRBJ2-1; 9 bases fit TRBD2. The V gene end was trimmed by 5 bases and the J gene end by 6 bases; junction bases not matched to a gene: 8. Germline lookup yields CDR1 SEHNR and CDR2 FQNEAQ (reference sequence). The CDR3 spans 15 residues. The CDR3 loop reads CASSSRGLASNEQFF. The CDR3 DNA sequence: TGTGCCAGCAGCAGCCGCGGACTAGCGTCCAATGAGCAGTTCTTC. Using reference TRBV7-9 and TRBJ2-1 for the parts outside the CDR3, the full variable domain is DTGVSQNPRHKITKRGQNVTFRCDPISEHNRLYWYRQTLGQGPEFLTYFQNEAQLEKSRLLSDRFSAERPKGSFSTLEIQRTEQGDSAMYLCASSSRGLASNEQFFGPGTRLTVL.

This clone occurred once. Germline and junction disagree at one end, which may indicate a read error. The rearrangement links TRBV2 to TRBJ1-3; no reliable D call. This CDR3 is built from 12 residues. Looked up from germline, CDR1 is SNHLY and CDR2 is FYNNEI. The CDR3 coding sequence is TGTGCCAGCAGACCAATTGGAGACACCATATATTTT. It encodes CASRPIGDTIYF.

The chain combines TRBV7-9 with TRBJ1-3, with TRBD1 matching 9 bases. Germline loops: CDR1 SEHNR, CDR2 FQNEAQ (reference sequence). This CDR3 is 16 amino acids long. V lost 5 bases, J lost 6 bases, and 11 bases stayed unmatched. The DNA of the CDR3 is TGTGCCAGCAGCCAACTGTGGACAGGGGTGGAAAACACCATATATTTT. This sequence encodes CASSQLWTGVENTIYF.

A remark on this clone: Other DNA sequences of this sample code for an identical CDR3. The chain carries TRBV5-1 and TRBJ2-1; possible D gene TRBD2, 5 bases. CDR3 size: 13 residues. Trimming shortened V by 2 bases and J by 4 bases, and 7 bases separated the two germline ends. Germline CDR1 reads SGHRS; CDR2 reads YFSETQ. The CDR3 reads CASSFTGYNEQFF. The CDR3 DNA follows: TGCGCCAGCAGCTTCACGGGGTACAATGAGCAGTTCTTC. The full variable domain, with the rest looked up from reference TRBV5-1 and TRBJ2-1, is KAGVTQTPRYLIKTRGQQVTLSCSPISGHRSVSWYQQTPGQGLQFLFEYFSETQRNKGNFPGRFSGRQFSNSRSEMNVSTLELGDSALYLCASSFTGYNEQFFGPGTRLTVL.

The chain is built from TRBV5-1 and TRBJ1-2; maybe TRBD1 (6 bases). Germline loops: CDR1 SGHRS, CDR2 YFSETQ. The CDR3 length is 15 residues. Trimming took 4 bases from V and 0 from J, leaving 13 bases between them. The CDR3 is CASSRDTSSNYGYTF. Here the CDR3 DNA reads TGCGCCAGCAGCAGGGACACCTCGTCTAACTATGGCTACACCTTC.

The V and J genes are TRBV5-6 and TRBJ2-7, with 10 bases fitting TRBD2. The CDR3 has 15 amino acids. V shed 5 bases, J shed 2 bases, and the junction held 7 bases outside the gene matches. CDR1 is SGHDT and CDR2 is YYEEEE in the germline V gene. CDR3 bases: TGTGCCAGCAGTTCCCTAGCGGGAGTCACCTACGAGCAGTACTTC. Translated: CASSSLAGVTYEQYF. Full variable domain (outside the CDR3, taken from reference TRBV5-6 and TRBJ2-7): DAGVTQSPTHLIKTRGQQVTLRCSPKSGHDTVSWYQQALGQGPQFIFQYYEEEERQRGNFPDRFSGHQFPNYSSELNVNALLLGDSALYLCASSSLAGVTYEQYFGPGTRLTVT.

This chain connects TRBV30 to TRBJ1-2; 7 nucleotides match TRBD1. CDR1 and CDR2 (germline): GTSNPN, SVGIG (reference sequence). The CDR3 spans 12 residues. V was pared by 5 bases and J by 4 bases, with 4 bases of the junction left unmatched. The CDR3 nucleotides read TGTGCCTGGGACAGGGTTTTCTATGGCTACACCTTC. As protein: CAWDRVFYGYTF.

The chain recombines TRBV7-8 with TRBJ1-4, with D maybe TRBD1 (5 bases). V was shortened by 4 bases and J by 5 bases, with 11 bases between the two germline ends. CDR3 length: 14 amino acids. In germline, CDR1 is SGHVS, CDR2 FQNEAQ. Written as DNA, the CDR3 is TGTGCCAGCAGCTCCGGGACGGCGAATGAAAAACTGTTTTTT. As protein: CASSSGTANEKLFF.